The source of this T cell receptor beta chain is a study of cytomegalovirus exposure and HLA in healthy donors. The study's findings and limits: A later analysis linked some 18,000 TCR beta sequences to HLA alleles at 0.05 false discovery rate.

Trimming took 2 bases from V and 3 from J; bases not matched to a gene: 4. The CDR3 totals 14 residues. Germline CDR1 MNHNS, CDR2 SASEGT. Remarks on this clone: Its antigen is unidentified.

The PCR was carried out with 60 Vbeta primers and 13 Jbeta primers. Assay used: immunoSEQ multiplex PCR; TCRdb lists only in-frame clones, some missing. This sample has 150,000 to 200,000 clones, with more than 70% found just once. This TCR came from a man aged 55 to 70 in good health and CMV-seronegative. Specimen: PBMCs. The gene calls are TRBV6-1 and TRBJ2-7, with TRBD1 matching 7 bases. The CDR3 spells CASSERDSYYEQYF. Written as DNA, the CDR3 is TGTGCCAGCAGTGAAAGGGACAGTTACTACGAGCAGTACTTC.